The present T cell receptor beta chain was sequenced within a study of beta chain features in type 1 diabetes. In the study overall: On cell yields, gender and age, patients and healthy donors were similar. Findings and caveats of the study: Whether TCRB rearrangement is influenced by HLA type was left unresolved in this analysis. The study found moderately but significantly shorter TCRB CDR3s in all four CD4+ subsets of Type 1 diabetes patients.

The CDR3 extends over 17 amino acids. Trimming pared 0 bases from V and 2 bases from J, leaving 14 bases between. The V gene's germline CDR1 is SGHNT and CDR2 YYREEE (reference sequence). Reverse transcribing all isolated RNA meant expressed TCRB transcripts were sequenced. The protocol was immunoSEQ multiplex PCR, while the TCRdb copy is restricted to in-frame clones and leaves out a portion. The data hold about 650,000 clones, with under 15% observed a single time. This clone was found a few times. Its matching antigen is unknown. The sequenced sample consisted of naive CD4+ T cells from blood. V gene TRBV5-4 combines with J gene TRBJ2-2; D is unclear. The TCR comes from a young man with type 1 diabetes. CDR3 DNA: TGTGCCAGCAGCTTGGACGGGTCAACCGCTAACACCGGGGAGCTGTTTTTT. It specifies CASSLDGSTANTGELFF.